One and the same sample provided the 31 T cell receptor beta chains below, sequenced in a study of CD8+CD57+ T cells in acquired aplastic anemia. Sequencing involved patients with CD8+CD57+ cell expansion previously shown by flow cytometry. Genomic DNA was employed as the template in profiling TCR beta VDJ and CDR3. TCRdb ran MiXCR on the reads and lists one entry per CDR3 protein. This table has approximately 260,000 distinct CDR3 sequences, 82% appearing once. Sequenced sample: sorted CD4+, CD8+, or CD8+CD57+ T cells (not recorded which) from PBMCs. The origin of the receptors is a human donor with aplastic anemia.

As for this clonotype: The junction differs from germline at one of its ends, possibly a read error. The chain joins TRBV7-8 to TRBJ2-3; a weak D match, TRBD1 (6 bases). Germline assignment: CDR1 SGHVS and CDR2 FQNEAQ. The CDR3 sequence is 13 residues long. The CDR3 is CASRVGGTDTKHF. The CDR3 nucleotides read TGTGCCAGCAGGGTAGGGGGAACAGATACGAAGCATTTT.

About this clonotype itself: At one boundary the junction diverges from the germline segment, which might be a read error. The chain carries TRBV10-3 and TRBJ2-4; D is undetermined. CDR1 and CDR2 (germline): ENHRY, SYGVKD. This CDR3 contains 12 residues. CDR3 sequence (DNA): TGTGCCAGCAGAGAGGATGGTAACACTCAGCACTTT. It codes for CASREDGNTQHF.

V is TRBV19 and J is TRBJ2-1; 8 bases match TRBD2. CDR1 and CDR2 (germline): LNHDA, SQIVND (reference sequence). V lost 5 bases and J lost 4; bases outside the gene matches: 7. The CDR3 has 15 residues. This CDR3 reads CASSGTRTSYNEQFF. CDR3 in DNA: TGTGCCAGTAGTGGGACTAGGACTTCTTACAATGAGCAGTTCTTC. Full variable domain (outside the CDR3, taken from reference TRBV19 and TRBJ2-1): DGGITQSPKYLFRKEGQNVTLSCEQNLNHDAMYWYRQDPGQGLRLIYYSQIVNDFQKGDIAEGYSVSREKKESFPLTVTSAQKNPTAFYLCASSGTRTSYNEQFFGPGTRLTVL.

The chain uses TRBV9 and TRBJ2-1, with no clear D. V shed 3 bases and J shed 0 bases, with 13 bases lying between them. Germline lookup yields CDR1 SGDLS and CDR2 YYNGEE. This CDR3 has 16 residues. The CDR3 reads CASSEDDGDSYNEQFF. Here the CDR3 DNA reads TGTGCCAGCAGCGAAGATGACGGAGACTCCTACAATGAGCAGTTCTTC.

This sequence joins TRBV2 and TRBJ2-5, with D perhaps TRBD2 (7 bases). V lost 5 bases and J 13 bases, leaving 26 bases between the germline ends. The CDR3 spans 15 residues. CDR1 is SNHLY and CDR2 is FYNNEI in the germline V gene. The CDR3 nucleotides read TGTGCCAGCAGTTATGGGGGGGGGACAAAGGAGTCCTTGTACTTC. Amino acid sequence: CASSYGGGTKESLYF.

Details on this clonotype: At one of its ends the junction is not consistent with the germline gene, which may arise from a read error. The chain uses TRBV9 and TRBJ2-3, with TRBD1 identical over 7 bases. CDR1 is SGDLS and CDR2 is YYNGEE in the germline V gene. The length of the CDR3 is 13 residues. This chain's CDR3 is CASSAGGQSTHTF. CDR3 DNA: TGTGCCAGCAGCGCAGGGGGACAGAGCACACATACTTTT.

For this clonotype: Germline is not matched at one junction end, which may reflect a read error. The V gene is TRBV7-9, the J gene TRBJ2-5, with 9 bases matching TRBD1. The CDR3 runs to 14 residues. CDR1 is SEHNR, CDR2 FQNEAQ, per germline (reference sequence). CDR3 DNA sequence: TGTGCCAGACAGGGGGCCAGGGAGACCCAGTCCCTCGGGTTC. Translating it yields CARQGARETQSLGF.

In DNA, the CDR3 is TGTGCCATCAACGGGGGTAACGGTTCACCCCTCCACTTT. This sequence encodes CAINGGNGSPLHF. The chain links TRBV10-3 to TRBJ1-6; a possible D gene is TRBD1 (5 bases). CDR1 ENHRY and CDR2 SYGVKD come from the germline V gene. The CDR3 sequence is 13 residues long. Trimming left V 7 bases short and J 9 bases short, with 13 bases between.

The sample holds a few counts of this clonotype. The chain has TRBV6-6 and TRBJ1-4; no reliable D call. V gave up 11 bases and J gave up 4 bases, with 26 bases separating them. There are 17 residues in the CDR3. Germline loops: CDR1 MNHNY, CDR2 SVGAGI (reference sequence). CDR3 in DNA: TGTGCCGGCCATGAGTCTTCAGGAGAACAAATTAATGAAAAACTGTTTTTT. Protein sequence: CAGHESSGEQINEKLFF.

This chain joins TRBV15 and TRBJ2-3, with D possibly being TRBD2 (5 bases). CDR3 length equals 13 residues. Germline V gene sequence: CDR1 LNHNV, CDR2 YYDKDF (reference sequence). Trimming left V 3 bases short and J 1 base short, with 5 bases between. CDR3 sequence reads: CATSSGGTDTQYF. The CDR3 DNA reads TGTGCCACCAGCAGCGGGGGCACAGATACGCAGTATTTT. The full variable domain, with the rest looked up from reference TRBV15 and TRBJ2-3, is DAMVIQNPRYQVTQFGKPVTLSCSQTLNHNVMYWYQQKSSQAPKLLFHYYDKDFNNEADTPDNFQSRRPNTSFCFLDIRSPGLGDTAMYLCATSSGGTDTQYFGPGTRLTVL.

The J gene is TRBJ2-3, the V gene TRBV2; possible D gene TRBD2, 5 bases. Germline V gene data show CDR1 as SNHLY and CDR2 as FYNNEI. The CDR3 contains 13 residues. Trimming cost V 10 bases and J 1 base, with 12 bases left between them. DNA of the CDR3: TGTGCCATCACTAACGGGGGCACAGATACGCAGTATTTT. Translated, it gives CAITNGGTDTQYF.

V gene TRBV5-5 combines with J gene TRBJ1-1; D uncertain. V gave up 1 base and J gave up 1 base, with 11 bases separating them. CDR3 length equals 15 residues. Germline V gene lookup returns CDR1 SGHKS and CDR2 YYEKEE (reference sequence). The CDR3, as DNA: TGTGCCAGCAGCTTGTGGACTATAGGGAACACTGAAGCTTTCTTT. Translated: CASSLWTIGNTEAFF. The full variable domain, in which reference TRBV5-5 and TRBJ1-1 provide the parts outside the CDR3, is DAGVTQSPTHLIKTRGQQVTLRCSPISGHKSVSWYQQVLGQGPQFIFQYYEKEERGRGNFPDRFSARQFPNYSSELNVNALLLGDSALYLCASSLWTIGNTEAFFGQGTRLTVV.

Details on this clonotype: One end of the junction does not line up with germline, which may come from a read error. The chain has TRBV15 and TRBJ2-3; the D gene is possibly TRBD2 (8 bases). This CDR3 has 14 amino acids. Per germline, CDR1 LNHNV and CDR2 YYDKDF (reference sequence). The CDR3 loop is CATSGGGGTETQYF. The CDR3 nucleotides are TGTGCCACCAGCGGAGGCGGGGGGACAGAGACGCAGTATTTC.

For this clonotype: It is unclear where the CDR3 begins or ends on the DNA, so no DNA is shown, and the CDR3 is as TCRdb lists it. The CDR3 is CASGGAGDFQYFGDTQYF. The genes are TRBV9 and TRBJ2-3; the table's D call of TRBD2 was not tested on the DNA. A total of 18 residues make up the CDR3, ends included. CDR1 and CDR2 (germline): SGDLS, YYNGEE.

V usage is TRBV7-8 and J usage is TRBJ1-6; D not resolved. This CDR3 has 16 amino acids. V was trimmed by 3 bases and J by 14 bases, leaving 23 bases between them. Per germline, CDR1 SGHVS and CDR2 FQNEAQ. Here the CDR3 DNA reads TGTGCCAGCAGCTTGGAGCCAGACGGGAAAACTTTTTCCCTCCACTTT. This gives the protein CASSLEPDGKTFSLHF.

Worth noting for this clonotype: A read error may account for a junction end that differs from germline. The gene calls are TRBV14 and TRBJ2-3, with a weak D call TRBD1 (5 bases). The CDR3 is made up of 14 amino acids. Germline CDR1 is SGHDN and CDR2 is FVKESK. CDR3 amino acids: CASSLDWTRASPHF. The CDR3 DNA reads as TGTGCCAGCAGCCTAGACTGGACACGGGCTTCACCGCATTTT.

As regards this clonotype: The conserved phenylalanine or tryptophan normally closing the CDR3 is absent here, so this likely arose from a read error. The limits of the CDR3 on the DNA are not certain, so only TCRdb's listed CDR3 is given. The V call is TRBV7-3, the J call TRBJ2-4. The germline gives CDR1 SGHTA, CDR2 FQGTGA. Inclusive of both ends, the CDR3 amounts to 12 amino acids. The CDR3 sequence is CASRGARNISHL.

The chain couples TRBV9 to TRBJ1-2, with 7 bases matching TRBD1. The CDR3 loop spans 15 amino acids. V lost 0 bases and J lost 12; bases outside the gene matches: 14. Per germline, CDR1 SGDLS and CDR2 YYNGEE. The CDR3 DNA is TGTGCCAGCAGCGTAGGGGGGACAGCCACAGATACGCACACCTTC. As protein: CASSVGGTATDTHTF.

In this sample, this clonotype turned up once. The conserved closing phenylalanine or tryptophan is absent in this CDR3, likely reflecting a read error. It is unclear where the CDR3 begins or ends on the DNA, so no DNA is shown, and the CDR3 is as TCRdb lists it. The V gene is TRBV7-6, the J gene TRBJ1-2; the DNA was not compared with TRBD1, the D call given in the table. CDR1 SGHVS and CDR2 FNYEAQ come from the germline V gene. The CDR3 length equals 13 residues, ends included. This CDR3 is CASSRGGATYEQY.

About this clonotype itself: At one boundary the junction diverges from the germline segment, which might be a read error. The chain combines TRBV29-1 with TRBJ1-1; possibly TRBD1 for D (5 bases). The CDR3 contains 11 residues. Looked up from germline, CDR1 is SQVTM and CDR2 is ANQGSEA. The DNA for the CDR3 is TGCACAATTACCAGGGTCACTGAAGATGGCTTT. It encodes CTITRVTEDGF.

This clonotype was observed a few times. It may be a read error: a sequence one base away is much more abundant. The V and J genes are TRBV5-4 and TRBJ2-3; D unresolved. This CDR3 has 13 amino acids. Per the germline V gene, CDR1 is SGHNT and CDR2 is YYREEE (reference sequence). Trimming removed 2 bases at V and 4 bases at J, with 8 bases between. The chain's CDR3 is CASSFSGADTQYF. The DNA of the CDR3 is TGTGCCAGCAGCTTTTCTGGCGCAGATACGCAGTATTTT.

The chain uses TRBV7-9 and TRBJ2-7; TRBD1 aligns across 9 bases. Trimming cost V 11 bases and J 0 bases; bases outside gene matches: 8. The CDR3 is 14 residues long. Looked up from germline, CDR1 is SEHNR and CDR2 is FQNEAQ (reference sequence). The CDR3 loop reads CASRSTGGSYEQYF. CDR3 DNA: TGTGCCTCCCGCTCGACAGGGGGCTCCTACGAGCAGTACTTC.

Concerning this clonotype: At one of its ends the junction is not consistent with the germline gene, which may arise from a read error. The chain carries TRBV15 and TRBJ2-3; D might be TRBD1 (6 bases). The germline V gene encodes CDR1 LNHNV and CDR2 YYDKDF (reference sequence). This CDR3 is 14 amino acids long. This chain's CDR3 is CGTSRGWSTDTQYF. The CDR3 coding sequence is TGTGGCACCAGCAGGGGCTGGAGCACAGATACCCAGTATTTT.

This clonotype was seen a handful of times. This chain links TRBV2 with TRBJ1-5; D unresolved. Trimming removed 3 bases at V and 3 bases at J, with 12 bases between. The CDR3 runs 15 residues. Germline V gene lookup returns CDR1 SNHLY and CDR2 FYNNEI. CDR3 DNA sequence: TGTGCCAGCAGTGACTCATACAGCGTCAATCAGCCCCAGCATTTT. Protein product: CASSDSYSVNQPQHF.

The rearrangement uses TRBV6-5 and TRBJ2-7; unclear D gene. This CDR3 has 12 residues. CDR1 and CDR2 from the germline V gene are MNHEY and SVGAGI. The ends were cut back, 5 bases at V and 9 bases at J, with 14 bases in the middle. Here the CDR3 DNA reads TGTGCCAGCAGTGGCCCAGGACGCCCGCAGTACTTC. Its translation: CASSGPGRPQYF.

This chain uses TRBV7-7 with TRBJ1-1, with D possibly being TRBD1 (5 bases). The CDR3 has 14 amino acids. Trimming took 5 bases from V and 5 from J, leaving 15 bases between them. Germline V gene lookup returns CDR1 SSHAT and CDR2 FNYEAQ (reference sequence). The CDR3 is CASSGAARDTEAFF. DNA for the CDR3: TGTGCCAGCAGCGGCGCAGCCAGGGATACTGAAGCTTTCTTT.

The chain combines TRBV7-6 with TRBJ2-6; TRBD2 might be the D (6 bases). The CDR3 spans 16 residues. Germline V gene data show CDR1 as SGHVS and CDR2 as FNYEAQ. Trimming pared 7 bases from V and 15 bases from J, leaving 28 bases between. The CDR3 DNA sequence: TGTGCCAGCACCCTAGCGAGGGTCCACGGGGCCAACAACCTGACTTTC. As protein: CASTLARVHGANNLTF.

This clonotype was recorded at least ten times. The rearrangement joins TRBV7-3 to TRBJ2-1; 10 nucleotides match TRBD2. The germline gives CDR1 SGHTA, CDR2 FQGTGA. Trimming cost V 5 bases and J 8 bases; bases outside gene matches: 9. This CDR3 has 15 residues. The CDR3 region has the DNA TGTGCCAGCAGCCTCAGCGGGGGGGCGATTGATGAGCAGTTCTTC. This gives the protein CASSLSGGAIDEQFF. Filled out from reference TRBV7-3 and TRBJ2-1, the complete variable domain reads GAGVSQTPSNKVTEKGKYVELRCDPISGHTALYWYRQSLGQGPEFLIYFQGTGAADDSGLPNDRFFAVRPEGSVSTLKIQRTERGDSAVYLCASSLSGGAIDEQFFGPGTRLTVL.

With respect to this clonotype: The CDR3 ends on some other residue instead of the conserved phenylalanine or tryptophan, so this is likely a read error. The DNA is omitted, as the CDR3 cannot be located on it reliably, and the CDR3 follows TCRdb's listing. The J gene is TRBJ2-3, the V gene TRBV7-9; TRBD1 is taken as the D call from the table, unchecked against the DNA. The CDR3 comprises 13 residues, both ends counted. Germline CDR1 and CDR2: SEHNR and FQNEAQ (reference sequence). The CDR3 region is CASGDVGTDPQFC.

Here the CDR3 reads CASSLTGALDTQYFF. The CDR3 nucleotides read TGTGCCAGCAGCTTAACGGGCGCCCTCGATACGCAGTATTTCTTT. The chain uses TRBV7-8 and TRBJ1-1; D gene uncertain. The CDR3 has 15 amino acids. Trimming stripped 2 bases from V and 13 bases from J, with 23 bases between. Germline V gives CDR1 SGHVS, CDR2 FQNEAQ. Full variable domain (missing parts from reference TRBV7-8 and TRBJ1-1): GAGVSQSPRYKVAKRGQDVALRCDPISGHVSLFWYQQALGQGPEFLTYFQNEAQLDKSGLPSDRFFAERPEGSVSTLKIQRTQQEDSAVYLCASSLTGALDTQYFFGQGTRLTVV.

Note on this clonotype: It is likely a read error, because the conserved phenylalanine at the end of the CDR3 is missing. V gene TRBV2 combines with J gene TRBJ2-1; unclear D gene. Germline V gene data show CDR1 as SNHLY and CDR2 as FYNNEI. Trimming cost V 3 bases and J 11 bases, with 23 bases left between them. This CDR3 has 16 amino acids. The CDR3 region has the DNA TGTGCCAGCAGTGAGCTAGAGCCCCTAGTCTACGAGCAGCAGTTCGTC. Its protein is CASSELEPLVYEQQFV.